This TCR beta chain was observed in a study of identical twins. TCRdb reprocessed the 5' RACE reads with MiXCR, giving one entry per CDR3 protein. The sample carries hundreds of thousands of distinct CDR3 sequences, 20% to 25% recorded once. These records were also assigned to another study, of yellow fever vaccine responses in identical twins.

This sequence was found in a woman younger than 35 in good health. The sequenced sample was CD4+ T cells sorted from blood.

The CDR3 nucleotides read TGTGCCAGCTCGCCTTCAAGAGCGGGCTCCTCCTACAATGAGCAGTTCTTC. This gives the protein CASSPSRAGSSYNEQFF. The V call is TRBV12-3 or TRBV12-4, the J call TRBJ2-1, with a tentative D call TRBD2 (6 bases). Trimming removed 8 bases from V and 0 bases from J, with 20 bases in between. CDR3 size: 17 residues.